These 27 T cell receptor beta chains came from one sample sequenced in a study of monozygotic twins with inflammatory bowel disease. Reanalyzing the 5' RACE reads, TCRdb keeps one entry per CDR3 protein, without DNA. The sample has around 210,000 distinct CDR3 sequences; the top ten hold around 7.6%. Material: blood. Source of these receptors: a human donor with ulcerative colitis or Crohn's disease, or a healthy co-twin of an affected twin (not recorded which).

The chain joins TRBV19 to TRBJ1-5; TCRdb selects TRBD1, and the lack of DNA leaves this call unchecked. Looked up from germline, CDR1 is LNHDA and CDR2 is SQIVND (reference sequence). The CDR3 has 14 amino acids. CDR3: CASSKGRVDQPQHF.

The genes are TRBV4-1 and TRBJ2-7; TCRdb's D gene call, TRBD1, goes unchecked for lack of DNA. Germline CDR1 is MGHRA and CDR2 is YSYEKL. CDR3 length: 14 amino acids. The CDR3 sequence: CASSQDGQRYEQYF.

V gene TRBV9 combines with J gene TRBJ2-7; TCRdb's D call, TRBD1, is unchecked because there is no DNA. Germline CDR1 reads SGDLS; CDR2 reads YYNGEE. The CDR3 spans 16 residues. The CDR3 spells CASSVAGTPPPYEQYF. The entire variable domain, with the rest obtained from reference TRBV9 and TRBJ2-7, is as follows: DSGVTQTPKHLITATGQRVTLRCSPRSGDLSVYWYQQSLDQGLQFLIQYYNGEERAKGNILERFSAQQFPDLHSELNLSSLELGDSALYFCASSVAGTPPPYEQYFGPGTRLTVT.

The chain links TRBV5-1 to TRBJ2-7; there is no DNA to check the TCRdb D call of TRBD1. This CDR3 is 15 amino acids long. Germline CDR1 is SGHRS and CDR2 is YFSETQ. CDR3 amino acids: CASSFDQGVRYEQYF.

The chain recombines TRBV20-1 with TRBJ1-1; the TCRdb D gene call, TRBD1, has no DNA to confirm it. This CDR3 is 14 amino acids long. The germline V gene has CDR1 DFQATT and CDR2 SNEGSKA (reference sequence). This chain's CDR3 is CSAPNTRGATEAFF.

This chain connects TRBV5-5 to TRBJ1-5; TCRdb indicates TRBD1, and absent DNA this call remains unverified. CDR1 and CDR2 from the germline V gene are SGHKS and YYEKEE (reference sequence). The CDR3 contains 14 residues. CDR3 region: CASSSGTQNQPQHF.

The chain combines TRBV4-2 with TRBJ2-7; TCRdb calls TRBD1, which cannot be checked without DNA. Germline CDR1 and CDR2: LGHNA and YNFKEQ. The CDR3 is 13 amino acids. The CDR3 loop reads CASSQETGYEQYF.

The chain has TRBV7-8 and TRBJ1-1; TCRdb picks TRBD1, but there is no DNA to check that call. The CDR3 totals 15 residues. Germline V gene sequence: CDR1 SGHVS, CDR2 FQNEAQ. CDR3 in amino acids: CASSLVAQGSTEAFF.

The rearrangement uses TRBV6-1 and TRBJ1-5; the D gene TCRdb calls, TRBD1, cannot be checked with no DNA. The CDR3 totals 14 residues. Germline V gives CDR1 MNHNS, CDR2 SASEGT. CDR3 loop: CASSEWGTNQPQHF.

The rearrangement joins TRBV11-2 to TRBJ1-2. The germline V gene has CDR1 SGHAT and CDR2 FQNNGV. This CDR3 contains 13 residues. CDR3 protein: CASSLEQPYSYTF.

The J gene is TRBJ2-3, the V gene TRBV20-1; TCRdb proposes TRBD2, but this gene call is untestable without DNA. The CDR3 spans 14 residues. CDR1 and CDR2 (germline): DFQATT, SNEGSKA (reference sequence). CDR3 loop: CSAKDRGNTDTQYF.

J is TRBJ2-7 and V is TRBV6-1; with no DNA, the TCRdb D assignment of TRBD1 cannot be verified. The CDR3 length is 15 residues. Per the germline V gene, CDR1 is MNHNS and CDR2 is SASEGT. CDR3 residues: CASSKAGQGVFEQYF.

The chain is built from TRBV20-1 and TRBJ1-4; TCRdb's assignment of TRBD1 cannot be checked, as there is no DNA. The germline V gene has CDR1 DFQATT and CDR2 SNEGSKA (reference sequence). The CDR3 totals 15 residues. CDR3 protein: CSSIPQEDGLEKLFF.

The CDR3 loop reads CASSFGGNTEAFF. This rearrangement joins TRBV5-1 to TRBJ1-1; the TCRdb call, TRBD1, lacks DNA for checking. Germline V gene lookup returns CDR1 SGHRS and CDR2 YFSETQ. The CDR3 has 13 amino acids.

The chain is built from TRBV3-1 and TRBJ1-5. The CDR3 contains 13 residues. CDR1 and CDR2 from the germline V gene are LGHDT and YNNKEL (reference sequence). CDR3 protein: CASSQDFNQPQHF.

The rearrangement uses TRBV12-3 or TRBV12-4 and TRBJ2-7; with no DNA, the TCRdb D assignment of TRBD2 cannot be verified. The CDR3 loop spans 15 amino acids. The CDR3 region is CASTYFGLAPYEQYF.

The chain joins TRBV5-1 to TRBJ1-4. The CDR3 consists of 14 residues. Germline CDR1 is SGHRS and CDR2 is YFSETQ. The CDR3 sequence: CASSPRGTNEKLFF.

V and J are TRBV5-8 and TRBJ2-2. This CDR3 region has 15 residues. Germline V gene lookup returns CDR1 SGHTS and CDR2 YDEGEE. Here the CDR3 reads CASSLYGTNTGELFF.

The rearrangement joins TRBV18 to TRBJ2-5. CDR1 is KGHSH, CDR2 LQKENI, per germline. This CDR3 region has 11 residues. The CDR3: CASSTQETQYF.

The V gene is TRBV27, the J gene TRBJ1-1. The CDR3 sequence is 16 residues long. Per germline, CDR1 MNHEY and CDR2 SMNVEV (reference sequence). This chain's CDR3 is CASSSLRGGINTEAFF.

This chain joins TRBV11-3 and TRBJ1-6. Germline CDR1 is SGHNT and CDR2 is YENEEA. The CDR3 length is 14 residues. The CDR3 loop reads CASSKDGINSPLHF.

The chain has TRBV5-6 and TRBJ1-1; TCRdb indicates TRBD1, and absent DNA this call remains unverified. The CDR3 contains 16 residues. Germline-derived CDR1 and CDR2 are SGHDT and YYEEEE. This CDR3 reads CASSVGTSRMNTEAFF.

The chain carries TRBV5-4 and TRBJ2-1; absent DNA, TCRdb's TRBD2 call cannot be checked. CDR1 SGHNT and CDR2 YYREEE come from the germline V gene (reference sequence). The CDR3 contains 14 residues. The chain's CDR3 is CASSLSLAMGEQFF. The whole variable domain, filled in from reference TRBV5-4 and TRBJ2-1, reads ETGVTQSPTHLIKTRGQQVTLRCSSQSGHNTVSWYQQALGQGPQFIFQYYREEENGRGNFPPRFSGLQFPNYSSELNVNALELDDSALYLCASSLSLAMGEQFFGPGTRLTVL.

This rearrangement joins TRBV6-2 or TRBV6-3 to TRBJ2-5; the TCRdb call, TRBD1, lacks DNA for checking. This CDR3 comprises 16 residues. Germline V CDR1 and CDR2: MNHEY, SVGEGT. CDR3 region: CASSPPGAQSQETQYF.

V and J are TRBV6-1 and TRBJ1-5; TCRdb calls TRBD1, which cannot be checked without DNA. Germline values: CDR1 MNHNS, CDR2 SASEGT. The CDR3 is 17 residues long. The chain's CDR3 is CASGGQGGDSSNQPQHF.

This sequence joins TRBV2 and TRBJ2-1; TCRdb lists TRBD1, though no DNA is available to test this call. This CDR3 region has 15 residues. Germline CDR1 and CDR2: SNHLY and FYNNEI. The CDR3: CASTPRRGINNEQFF.

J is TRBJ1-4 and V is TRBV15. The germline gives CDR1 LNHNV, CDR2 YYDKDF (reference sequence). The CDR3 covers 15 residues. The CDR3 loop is CGTSRESLTNEKLFF.